A selection of T cell receptor beta chains follows, all from one sample in a study of vaccination effects on CD4 cells after COVID-19. These receptors lack a known antigen. Produced via immunoSEQ multiplex PCR; TCRdb's table is partial and in-frame only. The sample yields 20,000 to 30,000 clones, roughly 74% seen once. Material: CD4+ T cells from PBMCs cultured with HCoV-NL63 spike peptides, obtained before COVID-19 vaccination. Receptors originate from a human donor who had a prior SARS-CoV-2 infection. Both conserved end residues are part of each CDR3. The D gene is left open where the match is weak. Clone size appears in some rows only: once, few, many, or a class for an expanded clone.

>TRBD1|TRBV2|.|TRBJ2-5
TGTGCCAGCAGTGAAGCGCTTCACAGGACCGGGACAGGGCACCAAGAGACCCAGTACTTC
CASSEALHRTGTGHQETQYF
>TRBD1|TRBV10-3|.|TRBJ1-6
TGTGCCATCAGTGCAAGCGACAGGGAGGTTGTCAGCGGGTCCCTCCACTTT
CAISASDREVVSGSLHF
>.|TRBV10-3|.|TRBJ2-7
TGTGCCATCAGTGGTTTATCCGCCGAGCAGTACTTC
CAISGLSAEQYF
>.|TRBV7-7|.|TRBJ2-5
TGTGCTAGCAGCTTAGCGAAGGGGAAAGAGACCCAGTACTTC
CASSLAKGKETQYF
>.|TRBV7-9|.|TRBJ2-5
TGTGCCAGCAGCTCGGGCGCCGGGACCGGGGGGCGGGAGACCCAGTACTTC
CASSSGAGTGGRETQYF
>.|TRBV28|few|TRBJ2-6
TGTGCCAGCAGTTTATGGTTGGGGGGCGCTGAACCCCGTAGCTCTGGGGCCAACGTCCTGACTTTC
CASSLWLGGAEPRSSGANVLTF
>.|TRBV29-1|.|TRBJ2-7
TGCAGCGTGAGGAATAGGGGGATATCCTACGAGCAGTACTTC
CSVRNRGISYEQYF
>.|TRBV5-1|.|TRBJ1-6
TGCGCCAGCAGTTCCTCCGGACTCCTAAATTCACCCCTCCACTTT
CASSSSGLLNSPLHF
>TRBD2|TRBV5-1|.|TRBJ2-3
TGCGCCAGCAGCTTGGGACTAGCGGGGCCTCGGGATACGCAGTATTTT
CASSLGLAGPRDTQYF
>.|TRBV7-6|.|TRBJ1-2
TGTGCCAGCAGCTTCGGCCGGGCGGGTGGCTACACCTTC
CASSFGRAGGYTF